The 23 T cell receptor beta chains below come from one sample, sequenced in a study of control samples from healthy donors and cancer patients. Libraries were prepared by immunoSEQ multiplex PCR; TCRdb keeps only in-frame clonotypes and omits some of them. Of about 190,000 clones listed, approximately 95% are singletons. The material sequenced was blood. The receptors stem from a man between 18 and 35 years old in good health.

This chain uses TRBV19 with TRBJ1-1, with D unresolved. This CDR3 has 11 residues. V was clipped by 10 bases and J by 3 bases, with 9 bases between them. CDR1 and CDR2 from the germline V gene are LNHDA and SQIVND (reference sequence). The CDR3 sequence is CATRFDTEAFF. Here the CDR3 DNA reads TGTGCCACCCGGTTCGACACTGAAGCTTTCTTT.

V gene TRBV5-4 combines with J gene TRBJ1-2; a weak D match, TRBD1 (6 bases). The ends were cut back, 0 bases at V and 3 bases at J, with 15 bases in the middle. Germline-derived CDR1 and CDR2 are SGHNT and YYREEE (reference sequence). CDR3 size: 16 residues. CDR3 residues: CASSLGGAAGDYGYTF. The DNA of the CDR3 is TGTGCCAGCAGCTTGGGGGGGGCGGCAGGGGACTATGGCTACACCTTC.

This clone was picked up a small number of times. The chain's CDR3 is CASSQGQGGNTIYF. The CDR3 bases are TGTGCCAGCAGCCAAGGACAGGGAGGAAACACCATATATTTT. The chain links TRBV3-1 (or the pseudogene TRBV3-2) to TRBJ1-3, with 7 bases lining up with TRBD1. Germline CDR1 is LGHDT and CDR2 is YNNKEL (reference sequence). This CDR3 spans 14 amino acids. Trimming at V came to 1 base and at J to 4 bases, leaving 1 base not matched to a gene.

This chain joins TRBV7-2 and TRBJ2-1; D possibly matches TRBD1 or TRBD2 (6 bases each). Trimming removed 4 bases at V and 10 bases at J, with 17 bases between. CDR1 and CDR2 from the germline V gene are SGHTA and FQGNSA. The CDR3 totals 14 residues. This CDR3 reads CASSSPGGRNEQFF. CDR3 coding DNA: TGTGCCAGCAGCTCCCCCGGGGGCAGAAACGAGCAGTTCTTC.

This clone was seen just once. The genes are TRBV25-1 and TRBJ1-1; TRBD1 might be the D (5 bases). The CDR3 loop spans 15 amino acids. The germline V gene encodes CDR1 MGHDK and CDR2 SYGVNS. V lost 2 bases and J 0 bases, leaving 10 bases between the germline ends. Here the CDR3 DNA reads TGTGCCAGCAGTGAAGGGGACTTGGTGAACACTGAAGCTTTCTTT. Amino acid sequence: CASSEGDLVNTEAFF. Full variable domain (missing parts from reference TRBV25-1 and TRBJ1-1): EADIYQTPRYLVIGTGKKITLECSQTMGHDKMYWYQQDPGMELHLIHYSYGVNSTEKGDLSSESTVSRIRTEHFPLTLESARPSHTSQYLCASSEGDLVNTEAFFGQGTRLTVV.

This clone has just a few counts. The chain is built from TRBV7-9 and TRBJ1-1; D uncertain. V gave up 6 bases and J gave up 6 bases, with 11 bases separating them. This CDR3 comprises 12 residues. The germline V gene has CDR1 SEHNR and CDR2 FQNEAQ (reference sequence). CDR3 DNA: TGTGCCAGCAGGGCCGGGTCGGCTGAAGCTTTCTTT. It codes for CASRAGSAEAFF.

This rearrangement joins TRBV6-5 to TRBJ1-6; weak D call: TRBD1 (6 bases). Germline CDR1 and CDR2: MNHEY and SVGAGI. CDR3 length: 14 amino acids. The V and J ends lost 4 bases and 7 bases respectively, with 11 bases between them. CDR3 loop: CASSSGEKNSPLHF. CDR3 nucleotides: TGTGCCAGCAGTTCAGGGGAAAAGAATTCACCCCTCCACTTT.

This clone came up a few times. V and J are TRBV14 and TRBJ1-4, with D possibly matching TRBD1 (5 bases). V lost 1 base to trimming and J lost 2 bases, with 11 bases between them. CDR1 SGHDN and CDR2 FVKESK come from the germline V gene. The CDR3 length is 16 residues. CDR3 nucleotides: TGTGCCAGCAGCCAAGGGGGCCCAGGGACTAATGAAAAACTGTTTTTT. This codes for CASSQGGPGTNEKLFF.

The genes are TRBV3-1 (or the pseudogene TRBV3-2) and TRBJ1-3, with TRBD1 matching over 11 bases. CDR3 length: 16 amino acids. The V gene's germline CDR1 is LGHDT and CDR2 YNNKEL (reference sequence). V was clipped by 1 base and J by 3 bases; unmatched bases: 2. The CDR3 DNA is TGTGCCAGCAGCCAAGCGGGACAGGGGGTTGGAAACACCATATATTTT. It is translated as CASSQAGQGVGNTIYF.

In regard to this clone: Other DNA sequences in this sample translate to the same CDR3. This chain uses TRBV6-5 with TRBJ1-2; D is possibly TRBD1 (6 bases). Germline lookup yields CDR1 MNHEY and CDR2 SVGAGI. There are 14 residues in the CDR3. Trimming shortened V by 2 bases and J by 8 bases, and 15 bases separated the two germline ends. Here the CDR3 reads CASSYGGGRRGYTF. In DNA, the CDR3 is TGTGCCAGCAGTTACGGGGGGGGCCGGAGAGGCTACACCTTC.

This clone was detected only a few times. The chain joins TRBV12-3 or TRBV12-4 to TRBJ2-3, with 7 bases matching TRBD1. There are 13 residues in the CDR3. V shed 6 bases and J 6 bases; nucleotides not matched to a gene: 6. The CDR3 DNA reads TGTGCCAGCAGACAGGGGCCTGAGGATACGCAGTATTTT. Amino acid sequence: CASRQGPEDTQYF.

The chain recombines TRBV5-1 with TRBJ1-1, with a possible D match to TRBD1 (5 bases). Germline V CDR1 and CDR2: SGHRS, YFSETQ. There are 14 residues in the CDR3. Trimming removed 4 bases at V and 6 bases at J, with 16 bases between. The CDR3 protein is CASSRDKQGPEAFF. The CDR3 region has the DNA TGCGCCAGCAGCAGGGATAAGCAGGGACCTGAAGCTTTCTTT.

V gene TRBV5-1 combines with J gene TRBJ2-1, with TRBD1 matching 8 bases. Germline V gene sequence: CDR1 SGHRS, CDR2 YFSETQ. V shed 4 bases, J shed 5 bases, and the junction held 8 bases outside the gene matches. The CDR3 runs to 15 residues. The CDR3 DNA follows: TGCGCCAGCAGCATGTTCGGACAGGGAGACAATGAGCAGTTCTTC. This codes for CASSMFGQGDNEQFF. The full variable domain, its missing parts supplied by reference TRBV5-1 and TRBJ2-1, is KAGVTQTPRYLIKTRGQQVTLSCSPISGHRSVSWYQQTPGQGLQFLFEYFSETQRNKGNFPGRFSGRQFSNSRSEMNVSTLELGDSALYLCASSMFGQGDNEQFFGPGTRLTVL.

V is TRBV6-6 and J is TRBJ1-4; D is unresolved. CDR3 length: 11 amino acids. Germline V gives CDR1 MNHNY, CDR2 SVGAGI (reference sequence). V lost 4 bases and J 11 bases, leaving 8 bases between the germline ends. In nucleotides, the CDR3 is TGTGCCAGCAGTTTAAGAGAGAAACTGTTTTTT. This encodes CASSLREKLFF.

The rearrangement links TRBV30 to TRBJ2-5; D is unclear. Trimming took off 3 bases at V and 5 bases at J, with 7 bases between the two ends. Looked up from germline, CDR1 is GTSNPN and CDR2 is SVGIG (reference sequence). The CDR3 extends over 11 amino acids. The CDR3 region is CAWRNYETQYF. The CDR3 DNA reads as TGTGCCTGGAGAAACTACGAGACCCAGTACTTC.

CDR3 DNA sequence: TGTGCCACCATGCGGGAACCTTATAGCAATCAGCCCCAGCATTTT. Protein: CATMREPYSNQPQHF. The chain couples TRBV6-5 to TRBJ1-5, with unresolved D. The CDR3 sequence is 15 residues long. V was trimmed by 10 bases and J by 0 bases, leaving 16 bases between them. CDR1 MNHEY and CDR2 SVGAGI come from the germline V gene.

This clone has a handful of counts. The chain combines TRBV29-1 with TRBJ1-2; a weak D match, TRBD1 (5 bases). Trimming took off 5 bases at V and 6 bases at J, with 10 bases between the two ends. CDR1 SQVTM and CDR2 ANQGSEA come from the germline V gene. The CDR3 is made up of 11 amino acids. The CDR3 DNA reads as TGCAGCGTTAACGTCAGGGATGGCTACACCTTC. Residues: CSVNVRDGYTF.

This chain uses TRBV5-1 with TRBJ2-7; D possibly corresponds to TRBD2 (7 bases). This CDR3 is built from 14 residues. V shed 0 bases and J shed 4 bases, with 11 bases lying between them. Germline V gene lookup returns CDR1 SGHRS and CDR2 YFSETQ. DNA for the CDR3: TGCGCCAGCAGCTTGGCGGGGGGCCAGTACGAGCAGTACTTC. It yields the protein CASSLAGGQYEQYF.

J is TRBJ1-1 and V is TRBV19; D remains unclear. CDR3 length: 14 amino acids. CDR1 and CDR2 (germline): LNHDA, SQIVND (reference sequence). The V gene lost 3 bases and the J gene lost 5 bases, with 13 bases spanning the gap. The CDR3 DNA is TGTGCCAGTAGTATTCCGGGGATTAAGACTGAAGCTTTCTTT. Translating gives CASSIPGIKTEAFF. Full variable domain (missing parts from reference TRBV19 and TRBJ1-1): DGGITQSPKYLFRKEGQNVTLSCEQNLNHDAMYWYRQDPGQGLRLIYYSQIVNDFQKGDIAEGYSVSREKKESFPLTVTSAQKNPTAFYLCASSIPGIKTEAFFGQGTRLTVV.

The chain recombines TRBV6-6 with TRBJ1-1; D might be TRBD1 (6 bases). V was shortened by 11 bases and J by 1 base, with 14 bases between the two germline ends. The CDR3 has 13 amino acids. Germline V gene sequence: CDR1 MNHNY, CDR2 SVGAGI (reference sequence). The chain's CDR3 is CASRGRWNTEAFF. The CDR3 nucleotides are TGTGCCTCACGGGGGCGGTGGAACACTGAAGCTTTCTTT.

J is TRBJ2-1 and V is TRBV30, with 13 bases identical to TRBD2. The germline gives CDR1 GTSNPN, CDR2 SVGIG (reference sequence). CDR3 length: 15 amino acids. V trimming: 3 bases; J trimming: 6 bases; junction bases outside the gene matches: 5. The CDR3 nucleotides are TGTGCCTGGAGCGTACTAGCGGGGGGGCTCAATGAGCAGTTCTTC. Its protein product is CAWSVLAGGLNEQFF. The whole variable domain, remainder taken from reference TRBV30 and TRBJ2-1, is SQTIHQWPATLVQPVGSPLSLECTVEGTSNPNLYWYRQAAGRGLQLLFYSVGIGQISSEVPQNLSASRPQDRQFILSSKKLLLSDSGFYLCAWSVLAGGLNEQFFGPGTRLTVL.

DNA for the CDR3: TGTGCCAGCAGCCTCCAGACAGATACGCAGTATTTT. This sequence encodes CASSLQTDTQYF. The chain is built from TRBV7-8 and TRBJ2-3; D uncertain. The CDR3 runs 12 residues. Germline CDR1 and CDR2: SGHVS and FQNEAQ. Between the trimmed V and J ends, which lost 5 bases and 3 bases, there was a span of 6 bases.

The rearrangement joins TRBV5-1 to TRBJ1-6, with 7 positions matching TRBD1. Trimming at V came to 1 base and at J to 8 bases, leaving 12 bases not matched to a gene. CDR3 size: 17 residues. From germline, CDR1 is SGHRS and CDR2 YFSETQ. The CDR3 DNA is TGCGCCAGCAGCTTGATATTGGAGGGGGCCCCCTATTCACCCCTCCACTTT. Its protein is CASSLILEGAPYSPLHF.